This TCR beta chain was identified in a study of early T cells in non-severe SARS-CoV-2 infection. Looking at the study overall: Bulk RNA isolated from unsorted whole blood underwent sequencing; chains were not paired.

The CDR3 is 13 residues long. The germline gives CDR1 LGHDT, CDR2 YNNKEL (reference sequence). The V and J ends lost 1 base and 3 bases respectively, with 5 bases between them. Only a few counts were recorded for this clonotype. No antigen is known for it. Unique molecular identifiers were attached to individual cDNA molecules. TCRdb re-called the 5' RACE reads through MiXCR, storing one row per CDR3 protein. The repertoire holds approximately 120,000 distinct CDR3 sequences, with more than 13% as singletons. Study-wide results and limits: Anti-spike CD8 responses were favored by VDJdb matching, which missed private and CD4 specificities.

The TCR was taken from an adult who was a healthcare worker with PCR-confirmed SARS-CoV-2 infection or an uninfected control (not recorded which). V gene TRBV3-1 combines with J gene TRBJ2-3; D not certain. Sequenced material: whole blood. The CDR3 nucleotides are TGTGCCAGCAGCCAAGGTCGGACAGATACGCAGTATTTT. It translates to CASSQGRTDTQYF.